These 14 T cell receptor beta chains were sequenced from one sample in a study of blood T cells in healthy people across ages. The use of a sample-barcoded 5' primer and a J-beta primer mix characterized a second PCR of about 7 to 12 cycles. Each CDR3 protein is one row after TCRdb ran MiXCR on the 5' RACE reads. The table includes about 680,000 distinct CDR3 sequences, around 48% detected once. Sequencing was carried out using blood. These receptor sequences come from a woman aged 55-69 years in good health.

The chain couples TRBV20-1 to TRBJ2-7; TRBD2 agrees at 9 bases. CDR3 length: 14 residues. Germline V gives CDR1 DFQATT, CDR2 SNEGSKA (reference sequence). With V trimmed by 5 bases and J by 0 bases, 5 bases remained unmatched. The CDR3 region has the DNA TGCAGTGCTCCCTTAGCGGGAGTCTCCTACGAGCAGTACTTC. It translates to CSAPLAGVSYEQYF.

This chain connects TRBV21-1 to TRBJ1-4; the D call in the table, TRBD1, was not verified against the DNA. TRBV21-1 is a recognized pseudogene. The CDR3 extends over 16 amino acids. In DNA form, the CDR3 reads TGTGCCAGCCATGGACAGGTTGGGGCGGGGGGGGAAAAACTGTTTTTT. Amino acid sequence: CASHGQVGAGGEKLFF.

There are a few counts of this clonotype. The rearrangement uses TRBV20-1 and TRBJ2-7; 7 bases are a match to TRBD1. Losses at the gene ends were 6 bases for V and 5 bases for J; bases not matched to a gene: 4. Germline assignment: CDR1 DFQATT and CDR2 SNEGSKA (reference sequence). The length of the CDR3 is 11 residues. CDR3: CSAVTGDEQYF. CDR3 coding DNA: TGCAGTGCCGTCACAGGGGACGAGCAGTACTTC.

This clonotype appeared a few times. This sequence joins TRBV7-8 and TRBJ2-6, with a weak D call TRBD1 (6 bases). The length of the CDR3 is 15 residues. CDR1 SGHVS and CDR2 FQNEAQ come from the germline V gene. Trimming stripped 5 bases from V and 2 bases from J, with 10 bases between. The CDR3: CASSVTGPGANVLTF. Here the CDR3 DNA reads TGTGCCAGCAGCGTCACAGGGCCTGGGGCCAACGTCCTGACTTTC.

This chain connects TRBV6-1 to TRBJ2-1; the match to TRBD2 covers 9 bases. With V trimmed by 2 bases and J by 6 bases, 5 bases remained unmatched. Germline assignment: CDR1 MNHNS and CDR2 SASEGT. CDR3 length: 15 amino acids. The CDR3 spells CASSESAGGFNEQFF. The CDR3 DNA is TGTGCCAGCAGTGAATCCGCGGGAGGGTTCAATGAGCAGTTCTTC.

For this clonotype: A much larger clone differs from this one at a single base, so this may be a read error. V gene TRBV7-2 combines with J gene TRBJ2-4; possibly TRBD2 for D (5 bases). The CDR3 loop spans 15 amino acids. Germline V lookup: CDR1 SGHTA, CDR2 FQGNSA. CDR3 sequence (DNA): TGTGCCAACAGCTTAGCTGGCCGCCGGGGAAACATTCAGTACTTC. This gives the protein CANSLAGRRGNIQYF.

This sequence joins TRBV2 and TRBJ2-1; 7 bases agree with TRBD2. The CDR3 is 18 amino acids. Germline lookup yields CDR1 SNHLY and CDR2 FYNNEI. V gave up 6 bases and J gave up 5 bases; unmatched junction bases: 19. In nucleotides, the CDR3 is TGTGCCAGCAGGGGGGGGTATTTCACCCTACCCTCAAACAATGAGCAGTTCTTC. Translation: CASRGGYFTLPSNNEQFF. Looking up the rest from reference TRBV2 and TRBJ2-1 gives the full variable domain: EPEVTQTPSHQVTQMGQEVILRCVPISNHLYFYWYRQILGQKVEFLVSFYNNEISEKSEIFDDQFSVERPDGSNFTLKIRSTKLEDSAMYFCASRGGYFTLPSNNEQFFGPGTRLTVL.

The table lists this clonotype with a few counts. The V and J genes are TRBV15 and TRBJ2-7; no clear D gene. The CDR3 covers 13 residues. V lost 0 bases and J 3 bases, leaving 6 bases between the germline ends. Per the germline V gene, CDR1 is LNHNV and CDR2 is YYDKDF (reference sequence). The CDR3 is CATSRDWVYEQYF. As DNA, the CDR3 is TGTGCCACCAGCAGAGATTGGGTCTACGAGCAGTACTTC.

The gene calls are TRBV29-1 and TRBJ2-5, with TRBD2 identical over 9 bases. The germline gives CDR1 SQVTM, CDR2 ANQGSEA. The CDR3 length is 14 residues. J was trimmed by 1 base and V by 3 bases; bases with no gene match: 3. This CDR3 reads CSVDSGGPQETQYF. For the CDR3, the DNA is TGCAGCGTTGACAGCGGGGGGCCCCAAGAGACCCAGTACTTC.

The chain joins TRBV20-1 to TRBJ1-5; TRBD1 matches 9 bases. Germline trimming cut 1 base from V and 5 bases from J; bases unmatched to any gene: 6. The CDR3 sequence is 15 residues long. From germline, CDR1 is DFQATT and CDR2 SNEGSKA (reference sequence). The CDR3 DNA is TGCAGTGCTAGAGCTCTAACAGGGGGCGATCAGCCCCAGCATTTT. The encoded protein is CSARALTGGDQPQHF.

V is TRBV6-2 or TRBV6-3 and J is TRBJ1-1; tentatively, D is TRBD1 (5 bases). Deletions cut 0 bases from V and 2 bases from J, with 19 bases between. CDR3 length: 18 amino acids. Germline V gives CDR1 MNHEY, CDR2 SVGEGT. The CDR3 protein is CASSYSPGRFEPNTEAFF. CDR3 bases: TGTGCCAGCAGTTACTCTCCGGGACGCTTCGAACCTAACACTGAAGCTTTCTTT.

This clonotype was recorded at least ten times. This may arise from a read error, as a much more abundant clone is one base away. The gene calls are TRBV18 and TRBJ2-5, with D perhaps assigned TRBD1 or TRBD2 (5 bases each). Germline lookup yields CDR1 KGHSH and CDR2 LQKENI. The CDR3 has 15 residues. V was trimmed by 6 bases and J by 2 bases, leaving 16 bases between them. Written as DNA, the CDR3 is TGTGCCAGCTCCCCGGGACGAGCGGATCAAGAGACCCAGTACTTC. Its translation is CASSPGRADQETQYF.

V and J are TRBV2 and TRBJ1-2; D possibly corresponds to TRBD1 (6 bases). Germline CDR1 SNHLY, CDR2 FYNNEI. V lost 7 bases and J lost 8, with 23 bases in between. The CDR3 is made up of 15 amino acids. Written as DNA, the CDR3 is TGTGCCAGCACCGTTGATGACAGGCCCGTTGGGGGCTACACCTTC. Its protein product is CASTVDDRPVGGYTF. The entire variable domain, with the rest obtained from reference TRBV2 and TRBJ1-2, is as follows: EPEVTQTPSHQVTQMGQEVILRCVPISNHLYFYWYRQILGQKVEFLVSFYNNEISEKSEIFDDQFSVERPDGSNFTLKIRSTKLEDSAMYFCASTVDDRPVGGYTFGSGTRLTVV.

This clonotype was seen a handful of times. The rearrangement uses TRBV20-1 and TRBJ1-4; D unresolved. This CDR3 has 13 residues. Germline CDR1 is DFQATT and CDR2 is SNEGSKA (reference sequence). V was pared by 5 bases and J by 8 bases, with 15 bases between. In nucleotides, the CDR3 is TGCAGTGCTTTTTCGCCCCTATCGGAAAAACTGTTTTTT. Translation: CSAFSPLSEKLFF.